Following are 14 T cell receptor beta chains from one sample sequenced in a study of blood T cell repertoires in COVID-19 (dated by TCRdb to 2018 to 2021). The method behind the library was the immunoSEQ multiplex PCR assay. TCRdb's version of the immuneACCESS table is confined to in-frame rearrangements and falls short of the full clone set. An unresolved V gene accounts for under half of the shortfall where checked; the remainder is of unknown origin. The table for this sample lists approximately 49,000 clones; 81% of them were counted only once. Of the sample, about a fifth is held by the ten largest clones. Input material: peripheral blood. The receptor set was obtained from a woman over 75 with COVID-19, enrolled during active disease.

The chain uses TRBV7-2 and TRBJ2-6, with D maybe TRBD1 (6 bases). The CDR3 spans 18 residues. The germline V gene encodes CDR1 SGHTA and CDR2 FQGNSA. V was pared by 4 bases and J by 2 bases, with 18 bases between. This chain's CDR3 is CASSSPPAYRAGANVLTF. In nucleotides, the CDR3 is TGTGCCAGCAGCTCGCCGCCAGCTTACAGGGCTGGGGCCAACGTCCTGACTTTC. Combining the CDR3 with reference TRBV7-2 and TRBJ2-6 gives the whole variable domain GAGVSQSPSNKVTEKGKDVELRCDPISGHTALYWYRQSLGQGLEFLIYFQGNSAPDKSGLPSDRFSAERTGGSVSTLTIQRTQQEDSAVYLCASSSPPAYRAGANVLTFGAGSRLTVL.

The chain combines TRBV7-2 with TRBJ2-2, with TRBD2 identical over 12 bases. With V trimmed by 4 bases and J by 5 bases, 8 bases remained unmatched. Germline V CDR1 and CDR2: SGHTA, FQGNSA. The CDR3 totals 17 residues. In DNA, the CDR3 is TGTGCCAGCAGCTACCAAGGACTAGCGGGATGGACCGGGGAGCTGTTTTTT. Translated, it gives CASSYQGLAGWTGELFF.

The chain combines TRBV7-8 with TRBJ2-7; perhaps TRBD1 as D (6 bases). The germline gives CDR1 SGHVS, CDR2 FQNEAQ. Trimming took 2 bases from V and 4 from J, leaving 12 bases between them. The CDR3 is 14 amino acids. The CDR3 spells CASSLRQESYEQYF. The CDR3 DNA reads as TGTGCCAGCAGCTTAAGACAGGAATCTTACGAGCAGTACTTC.

The V call is TRBV19, the J call TRBJ2-1, with TRBD2 matching over 15 bases. The CDR3 extends over 16 amino acids. The J segment lost 0 bases and the V segment lost 6 bases, leaving 0 bases of the junction unmatched. The V gene's germline CDR1 is LNHDA and CDR2 SQIVND (reference sequence). CDR3 sequence reads: CASRGLAGGSYNEQFF. The CDR3 region has the DNA TGTGCCAGTAGGGGACTAGCGGGAGGCTCCTACAATGAGCAGTTCTTC.

This clone has only a few counts. The J gene is TRBJ2-5, the V gene TRBV12-5; D gene uncertain. This CDR3 has 11 amino acids. Germline V gene sequence: CDR1 LGHNT, CDR2 FRNRAP. Between the trimmed V and J ends, which lost 7 bases and 2 bases, there was a span of 5 bases. The CDR3 nucleotides read TGTGCTAGTGCCCTGCAAGAGACCCAGTACTTC. It encodes CASALQETQYF.

This clone has more than one count but fewer than ten. This chain uses TRBV25-1 with TRBJ2-7; D is possibly TRBD2 (5 bases). V lost 4 bases and J lost 0, with 7 bases in between. Germline V lookup: CDR1 MGHDK, CDR2 SYGVNS. The CDR3 consists of 13 residues. CDR3 amino acids: CASSGRASYEQYF. DNA of the CDR3: TGTGCCAGCAGTGGGCGGGCCTCCTACGAGCAGTACTTC.

The rearrangement joins TRBV7-9 to TRBJ1-2, with TRBD1 matching 8 bases. Germline CDR1 is SEHNR and CDR2 is FQNEAQ (reference sequence). The V gene end was trimmed by 5 bases and the J gene end by 4 bases; junction bases not matched to a gene: 3. The CDR3 covers 13 residues. The CDR3 coding sequence is TGTGCCAGCAGCGACAGGGGTGGCTATGGCTACACCTTC. Its translation: CASSDRGGYGYTF.

The chain links TRBV19 to TRBJ1-4; D is uncertain. V was cut by 4 bases and J by 6 bases, with 6 bases left in between. Germline-derived CDR1 and CDR2 are LNHDA and SQIVND (reference sequence). The CDR3 runs 12 residues. The DNA for the CDR3 is TGTGCCAGTAGTAACAGACATGAAAAACTGTTTTTT. It is translated as CASSNRHEKLFF.

The chain joins TRBV6-5 to TRBJ2-5, with D possibly TRBD1 on 6 matching bases. Germline V gene data show CDR1 as MNHEY and CDR2 as SVGAGI. The CDR3 length is 15 residues. With 8 bases removed from V and 1 base from J, the gap between germline ends came to 17 bases. The CDR3 loop is CASGLNGQTQETQYF. CDR3 nucleotide sequence: TGTGCCAGCGGTCTAAATGGACAGACCCAAGAGACCCAGTACTTC.

The CDR3 reads CASSIGLFGEQYF. The CDR3 DNA is TGTGCCAGCAGTATCGGACTCTTCGGCGAGCAGTACTTC. V and J are TRBV12-3 or TRBV12-4 and TRBJ2-7; TRBD2 might be the D (5 bases). The V gene lost 5 bases and the J gene lost 6 bases, with 14 bases spanning the gap. CDR3 size: 13 residues.

The rearrangement links TRBV2 to TRBJ2-5; D is unclear. The germline CDR1 and CDR2 sequences are SNHLY and FYNNEI. The CDR3 spans 12 residues. Trimming took off 2 bases at V and 2 bases at J, with 3 bases between the two ends. The CDR3 protein is CASSEQQETQYF. CDR3 DNA sequence: TGTGCCAGCAGTGAACAGCAAGAGACCCAGTACTTC. Combining the CDR3 with reference TRBV2 and TRBJ2-5 gives the whole variable domain EPEVTQTPSHQVTQMGQEVILRCVPISNHLYFYWYRQILGQKVEFLVSFYNNEISEKSEIFDDQFSVERPDGSNFTLKIRSTKLEDSAMYFCASSEQQETQYFGPGTRLLVL.

CDR3 coding DNA: TGTGCCTGGAGTAAGGGGACAGGGACAACAGATACGCAGTATTTT. Translating gives CAWSKGTGTTDTQYF. The rearrangement links TRBV30 to TRBJ2-3, with 9 bases aligning to TRBD1. The CDR3 totals 15 residues. Germline V CDR1 and CDR2: GTSNPN, SVGIG (reference sequence). J was trimmed by 3 bases and V by 2 bases; bases with no gene match: 6.

The V call is TRBV12-3 or TRBV12-4, the J call TRBJ2-5, with 7 bases lining up with TRBD1. The V gene end was trimmed by 6 bases and the J gene end by 4 bases; junction bases not matched to a gene: 5. The length of the CDR3 is 13 residues. The CDR3 region is CASSFNRGETQYF. CDR3 sequence (DNA): TGTGCCAGCAGCTTTAACAGGGGAGAGACCCAGTACTTC.

The chain recombines TRBV7-9 with TRBJ2-1, with TRBD2 identical over 10 bases. The ends lost 5 bases at V and 0 bases at J; junction bases unmatched: 4. The CDR3 loop spans 16 amino acids. From germline, CDR1 is SEHNR and CDR2 FQNEAQ (reference sequence). CDR3 loop: CASSRLAGGSYNEQFF. The DNA for the CDR3 is TGTGCCAGCAGCAGACTAGCGGGTGGCTCCTACAATGAGCAGTTCTTC.